The subject of this entry is one T cell receptor beta chain. The antigen is not known. This entry comes from a study of T cells in Graves' hyperthyroidism and ophthalmopathy. Across the whole study: Pretreatment peripheral blood was obtained at initial diagnosis. Findings of the study overall: Most expanded thyroid clonotypes above 0.001 recurred in blood. Ophthalmopathy was distinguished from stable hyperthyroidism by 13 V-J signatures.

Germline CDR1 reads SQVTM; CDR2 reads ANQGSEA. CDR3 length: 13 amino acids. V was shortened by 3 bases and J by 4 bases, with 10 bases between the two germline ends. The PBMCs studied were ones that came from about 10 ml fresh peripheral blood. TCR beta CDR3 regions were amplified from RNA transcripts. Researchers ran a first-round RT-PCR on the TCR CDR3 using the HTBI primer set. Using its own MiXCR run on the multiplex PCR reads, TCRdb lists one record per CDR3 protein. The sample holds some 300,000 distinct CDR3 sequences, 15% to 20% seen once. This sequence joins TRBV29-1 and TRBJ2-1; D gene ambiguous. This sequence was found in a man in his fifties with Graves' ophthalmopathy. The sample taken for sequencing was blood. CDR3 nucleotide sequence: TGCAGCGTTGACGACGTGAGGTACAATGAGCAGTTCTTC. Amino acid sequence: CSVDDVRYNEQFF.